This T cell receptor beta chain originates from a study of read filtering for tumor transcriptome and immune sequencing. About the study: Whole-transcriptome libraries were prepared after DNase treatment. General study findings and limits: About 77% of IR-seq clonotypes had a single read, yet these held roughly 3.3% of reads.

The table lists this clonotype with a few counts. Its target is unknown. The germline V gene has CDR1 SGDLS and CDR2 YYNGEE. The CDR3 has 18 amino acids. The V segment lost 1 base and the J segment 0 bases; nucleotides outside the gene matches: 6. The library was built from roughly 400 ng RNA with molecular barcoded adaptors for alpha/delta and beta/gamma chains. TCRdb recomputed calls from the reads with MiXCR, one row per CDR3 protein. The sample has approximately 150,000 distinct CDR3 sequences; around 13% are singletons. Bone marrow was sampled from every patient at the time of active disease. This TCR came from a donor aged 40 or over with multiple myeloma. The sample taken for sequencing was a population of CD138-negative cells sorted from bone marrow. V usage is TRBV9 and J usage is TRBJ2-1; 11 bases agree with TRBD2. CDR3 amino acids: CASSVREGLAGSYNEQFF. In DNA, the CDR3 is TGTGCCAGCAGCGTAAGGGAAGGACTAGCGGGCTCCTACAATGAGCAGTTCTTC. The entire variable domain, with the rest obtained from reference TRBV9 and TRBJ2-1, is as follows: DSGVTQTPKHLITATGQRVTLRCSPRSGDLSVYWYQQSLDQGLQFLIQYYNGEERAKGNILERFSAQQFPDLHSELNLSSLELGDSALYFCASSVREGLAGSYNEQFFGPGTRLTVL.